The clone carrying this T cell receptor (beta chain) occurred once. Antigen: not known. The method was immunoSEQ multiplex PCR; TCRdb's version includes in-frame clones alone and lacks a portion of them. The data show tens of thousands of clones, around 63% seen once. The data stem from a study of T cells in narcolepsy. Study details: Healthy controls were enrolled alongside patients with narcolepsy type 1 or type 2. Study-wide findings and caveats: Autoreactive clone sequences were missing from some blood memory CD4+ repertoires.

V gave up 6 bases and J gave up 1 base; unmatched junction bases: 4. This CDR3 has 14 amino acids. Looked up from germline, CDR1 is MNHNY and CDR2 is SVGAGI (reference sequence). The sample taken for sequencing was memory (CD45RA-) CD4+ T cells from blood. This clonotype originated in a human donor in good health. The gene calls are TRBV6-6 and TRBJ1-1, with 8 bases lining up with TRBD1. This CDR3 reads CASRTGTGNTEAFF. DNA for the CDR3: TGTGCCAGCAGGACAGGGACAGGGAACACTGAAGCTTTCTTT.